Listed here are 16 T cell receptor beta chains from one sample, sequenced in a study of blood T cell repertoires in COVID-19. Measured with immunoSEQ multiplex PCR; TCRdb has only the in-frame clones, and not every one. The sample records about 220,000 clones, around 81% being singletons. The sample consisted of peripheral blood. The origin of the receptors is a woman aged 70-85 years with acute or convalescent COVID-19.

The V and J genes are TRBV29-1 and TRBJ2-7, with D perhaps matching TRBD2 (6 bases). Germline CDR1 and CDR2: SQVTM and ANQGSEA. The CDR3 length is 12 residues. The ends were cut back, 0 bases at V and 5 bases at J, with 8 bases in the middle. CDR3 DNA sequence: TGCAGCGTTGAAGAATCGGGGGACGAGCAGTACTTC. Residues: CSVEESGDEQYF.

This chain links TRBV18 with TRBJ1-6; D gene ambiguous. Trimming removed 0 bases from V and 9 bases from J, with 6 bases in between. The germline gives CDR1 KGHSH, CDR2 LQKENI. There are 13 residues in the CDR3. CDR3 DNA: TGTGCCAGCTCACCACCGATCGGTTCACCCCTCCACTTT. This codes for CASSPPIGSPLHF. The full variable domain, rest sourced from reference TRBV18 and TRBJ1-6, is NAGVMQNPRHLVRRRGQEARLRCSPMKGHSHVYWYRQLPEEGLKFMVYLQKENIIDESGMPKERFSAEFPKEGPSILRIQQVVRGDSAAYFCASSPPIGSPLHFGNGTRLTVT.

The chain carries TRBV15 and TRBJ1-5; the match to TRBD1 covers 8 bases. Germline V gene sequence: CDR1 LNHNV, CDR2 YYDKDF (reference sequence). The CDR3 covers 15 residues. The V segment lost 1 base and the J segment 7 bases; nucleotides outside the gene matches: 6. The CDR3 here is CATSRGGQGGQPQHF. CDR3 DNA sequence: TGTGCCACCAGCAGAGGCGGACAGGGTGGGCAGCCCCAGCATTTT.

The rearrangement joins TRBV7-2 to TRBJ2-3; tentative D call: TRBD2 (5 bases). The V gene lost 5 bases and the J gene lost 1 base, with 13 bases spanning the gap. This CDR3 contains 15 residues. CDR1 SGHTA and CDR2 FQGNSA come from the germline V gene. The CDR3 sequence is CASSPSLARTDTQYF. The CDR3, as DNA: TGTGCCAGCAGCCCTAGTCTAGCTCGCACAGATACGCAGTATTTT.

This chain connects TRBV5-1 to TRBJ2-5; D is uncertain. The CDR3 has 14 amino acids. The V gene lost 0 bases and the J gene lost 1 base, with 7 bases spanning the gap. Germline-derived CDR1 and CDR2 are SGHRS and YFSETQ. CDR3 DNA sequence: TGCGCCAGCAGCTTGGGCACAGTCCAAGAGACCCAGTACTTC. This codes for CASSLGTVQETQYF.

The chain couples TRBV3-1 (or the pseudogene TRBV3-2) to TRBJ2-5, with no clear D. The CDR3 is made up of 11 amino acids. The germline V gene has CDR1 LGHDT and CDR2 YNNKEL (reference sequence). Trimming cost V 8 bases and J 4 bases, with 8 bases left between them. This CDR3 is CASLNRETQYF. CDR3 DNA sequence: TGTGCCAGCTTAAACAGAGAGACCCAGTACTTC.

The V call is TRBV19, the J call TRBJ2-5; D may be TRBD2 (5 bases). Trimming pared 1 base from V and 2 bases from J, leaving 8 bases between. Germline CDR1 is LNHDA and CDR2 is SQIVND (reference sequence). CDR3 length equals 14 residues. CDR3 protein: CASSIADWQETQYF. In DNA, the CDR3 is TGTGCCAGTAGTATAGCGGACTGGCAAGAGACCCAGTACTTC.

The chain uses TRBV6-5 and TRBJ1-5; D call uncertain. Germline CDR1 reads MNHEY; CDR2 reads SVGAGI. Trimming took 7 bases from V and 3 from J, leaving 10 bases between them. The CDR3 loop spans 13 amino acids. The CDR3 DNA is TGTGCCAGCACCACGGGTCTCAATCAGCCCCAGCATTTT. As protein: CASTTGLNQPQHF.

V and J are TRBV14 and TRBJ2-7; TRBD1 matches 10 bases. Trimming at V came to 2 bases and at J to 5 bases, leaving 6 bases not matched to a gene. In germline, CDR1 is SGHDN, CDR2 FVKESK. The CDR3 runs 15 residues. CDR3 sequence reads: CASSQWGQGNNEQYF. The CDR3 nucleotides are TGTGCCAGCAGCCAATGGGGACAGGGGAATAACGAGCAGTACTTC.

The table lists this clone with a count of one. V usage is TRBV6-5 and J usage is TRBJ2-1, with 9 bases identical to TRBD1. J lost 8 bases, V lost 6 bases, and 5 bases had no gene match. CDR3 size: 13 residues. Germline V gene data show CDR1 as MNHEY and CDR2 as SVGAGI. The CDR3 sequence: CASRKRQGDEQFF. The CDR3 coding sequence is TGTGCCAGCAGAAAACGACAGGGGGATGAGCAGTTCTTC.

The table lists this clone with a count of one. The chain couples TRBV30 to TRBJ1-5, with D tentatively TRBD1 (6 bases). CDR1 and CDR2 (germline): GTSNPN, SVGIG (reference sequence). This CDR3 region has 15 residues. Deletions cut 1 base from V and 5 bases from J, with 15 bases between. DNA for the CDR3: TGTGCCTGGAGTGCCGACGGACAGCATTATCAGCCCCAGCATTTT. This translates into CAWSADGQHYQPQHF.

The V gene is TRBV10-3, the J gene TRBJ2-7; possible D gene TRBD2, 6 bases. Germline CDR1 ENHRY, CDR2 SYGVKD. Trimming pared 0 bases from V and 4 bases from J, leaving 10 bases between. The CDR3 length is 14 residues. DNA of the CDR3: TGTGCCATCAGTGAGTCGAAGGGACTTTACGAGCAGTACTTC. Translation gives CAISESKGLYEQYF.

This clone came up once. The chain links TRBV6-5 to TRBJ1-1, with no clear D. V lost 5 bases and J 10 bases, leaving 20 bases between the germline ends. Germline CDR1 and CDR2: MNHEY and SVGAGI. CDR3 length: 14 amino acids. CDR3 loop: CASSHGESVEGAFF. CDR3 sequence (DNA): TGTGCCAGCAGTCACGGAGAGTCGGTTGAAGGAGCTTTCTTT.

Comment on this clone: Other DNA sequences within the sample encode an identical CDR3. V gene TRBV18 combines with J gene TRBJ1-1; 9 bases line up with TRBD1. The V segment lost 3 bases and the J segment 2 bases; nucleotides outside the gene matches: 4. This CDR3 is built from 15 residues. Germline V lookup: CDR1 KGHSH, CDR2 LQKENI. This CDR3 is CASSPQTGGNTEAFF. As DNA, the CDR3 is TGTGCCAGCTCACCCCAGACAGGGGGTAACACTGAAGCTTTCTTT.

The chain is built from TRBV7-8 and TRBJ2-7, with D perhaps matching TRBD2 (6 bases). This CDR3 has 18 amino acids. V shed 3 bases and J shed 3 bases, with 24 bases lying between them. Looked up from germline, CDR1 is SGHVS and CDR2 is FQNEAQ. This chain's CDR3 is CASSFEIGRFGGLYEQYF. The CDR3 DNA reads as TGTGCCAGCAGCTTTGAAATAGGGCGCTTCGGGGGACTCTACGAGCAGTACTTC.

This chain uses TRBV7-6 with TRBJ1-5; D gene unclear. V dropped 0 bases and J dropped 9 bases, with 6 bases sitting between them. CDR3 length: 12 amino acids. Germline assignment: CDR1 SGHVS and CDR2 FNYEAQ. This CDR3 reads CASSLATGPQHF. CDR3 coding DNA: TGTGCCAGCAGCTTAGCGACTGGGCCCCAGCATTTT.